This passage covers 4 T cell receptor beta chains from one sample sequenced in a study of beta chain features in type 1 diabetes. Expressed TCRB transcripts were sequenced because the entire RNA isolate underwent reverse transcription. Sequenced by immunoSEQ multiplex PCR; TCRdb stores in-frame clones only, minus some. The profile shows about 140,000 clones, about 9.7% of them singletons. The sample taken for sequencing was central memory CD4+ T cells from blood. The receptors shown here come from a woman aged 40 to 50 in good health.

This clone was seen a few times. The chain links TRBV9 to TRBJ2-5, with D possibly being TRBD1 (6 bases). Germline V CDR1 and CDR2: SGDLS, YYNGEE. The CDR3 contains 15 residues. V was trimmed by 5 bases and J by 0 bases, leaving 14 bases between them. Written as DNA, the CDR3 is TGTGCCAGCAGTCTTCAGGGGCACCACCAAGAGACCCAGTACTTC. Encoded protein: CASSLQGHHQETQYF.

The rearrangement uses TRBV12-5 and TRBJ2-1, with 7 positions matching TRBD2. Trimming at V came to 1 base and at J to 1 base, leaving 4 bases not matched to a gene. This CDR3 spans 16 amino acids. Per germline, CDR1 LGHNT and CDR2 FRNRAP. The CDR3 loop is CASGLGLAASYNEQFF. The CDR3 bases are TGTGCTAGTGGTTTGGGTCTAGCGGCTTCCTACAATGAGCAGTTCTTC.

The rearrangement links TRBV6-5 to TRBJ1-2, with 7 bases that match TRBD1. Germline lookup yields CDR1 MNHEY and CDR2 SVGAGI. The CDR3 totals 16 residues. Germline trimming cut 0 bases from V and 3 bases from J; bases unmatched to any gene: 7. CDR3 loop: CASSYSSQGDDYGYTF. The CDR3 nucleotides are TGTGCCAGCAGTTACTCGAGCCAGGGGGATGACTATGGCTACACCTTC.

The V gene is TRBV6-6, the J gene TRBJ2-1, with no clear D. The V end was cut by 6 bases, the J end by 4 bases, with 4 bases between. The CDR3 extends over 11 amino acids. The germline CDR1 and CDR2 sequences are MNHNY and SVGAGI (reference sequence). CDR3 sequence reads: CASSLYNEQFF. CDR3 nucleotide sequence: TGTGCCAGCAGCCTGTACAATGAGCAGTTCTTC.